This passage covers 18 T cell receptor beta chains from one sample sequenced in a study of CD8 T cells in Susac syndrome. cDNA came from around 0.5 to 1 ug RNA primed by random hexamers. TCRdb recomputed calls from the immunoSEQ multiplex PCR reads with MiXCR, one row per CDR3 protein. The repertoire holds about 240,000 distinct CDR3 sequences, with about 96% as singletons. Sequences were obtained from CD4+ T cells from PBMCs. The origin of the receptors is a human donor with Susac syndrome.

The rearrangement uses TRBV30 and TRBJ2-1; TRBD2 aligns across 7 bases. The CDR3 sequence is 12 residues long. Germline V gene lookup returns CDR1 GTSNPN and CDR2 SVGIG (reference sequence). Trimming at V came to 1 base and at J to 7 bases, leaving 1 base not matched to a gene. The CDR3, as DNA: TGTGCCTGGAGTGCCGGGGGGAATGAGCAGTTCTTC. Its protein product is CAWSAGGNEQFF.

The chain employs TRBV5-1 and TRBJ2-2, with 9 positions matching TRBD1. The J segment lost 5 bases and the V segment lost 2 bases, leaving 4 bases of the junction unmatched. Germline loops: CDR1 SGHRS, CDR2 YFSETQ. The CDR3 spans 15 residues. As DNA, the CDR3 is TGCGCCAGCAGCTTCGGGACAGGGAAGACCGGGGAGCTGTTTTTT. As protein: CASSFGTGKTGELFF.

This chain connects TRBV4-1 to TRBJ2-1; 8 bases agree with TRBD2. Per germline, CDR1 MGHRA and CDR2 YSYEKL. The CDR3 contains 12 residues. The V gene end was trimmed by 4 bases and the J gene end by 10 bases; junction bases not matched to a gene: 3. The CDR3 loop reads CASSPIAGEQFF. CDR3 sequence (DNA): TGCGCCAGCAGCCCTATAGCGGGAGAGCAGTTCTTC.

V usage is TRBV19 and J usage is TRBJ2-6, with 9 nucleotides matching TRBD2. The CDR3 loop spans 16 amino acids. V was clipped by 7 bases and J by 0 bases; unmatched bases: 4. Germline V gene lookup returns CDR1 LNHDA and CDR2 SQIVND (reference sequence). In DNA, the CDR3 is TGTGCCAGTACTCTTAGCGGGGGCTCTGGGGCCAACGTCCTGACTTTC. Its translation is CASTLSGGSGANVLTF. Full variable domain (rest looked up from reference TRBV19 and TRBJ2-6): DGGITQSPKYLFRKEGQNVTLSCEQNLNHDAMYWYRQDPGQGLRLIYYSQIVNDFQKGDIAEGYSVSREKKESFPLTVTSAQKNPTAFYLCASTLSGGSGANVLTFGAGSRLTVL.

CDR3 amino acids: CASSFGWGNEQFF. In DNA, the CDR3 is TGTGCCAGCAGTTTTGGATGGGGTAACGAGCAGTTCTTC. The J gene is TRBJ2-1, the V gene TRBV27; D is unresolved. The CDR3 totals 13 residues. Germline-derived CDR1 and CDR2 are MNHEY and SMNVEV (reference sequence). Trimming stripped 3 bases from V and 10 bases from J, with 13 bases between.

The rearrangement uses TRBV12-3 or TRBV12-4 and TRBJ1-5, with D perhaps matching TRBD1 (5 bases). The germline V and J ends were trimmed by 5 bases and 3 bases, with 14 bases remaining between them. CDR3 size: 15 residues. As DNA, the CDR3 is TGTGCCAGCAGTGCAAGACAGTTTTACAATCAGCCCCAGCATTTT. This codes for CASSARQFYNQPQHF.

The V and J genes are TRBV20-1 and TRBJ2-2; 14 bases line up with TRBD2. The J segment lost 3 bases and the V segment lost 3 bases, leaving 3 bases of the junction unmatched. CDR1 and CDR2 from the germline V gene are DFQATT and SNEGSKA (reference sequence). This CDR3 spans 16 amino acids. CDR3: CSARTSGRDYTGELFF. CDR3 coding DNA: TGCAGTGCTAGGACTAGCGGGAGGGACTACACCGGGGAGCTGTTTTTT.

This clonotype was observed once. The V call is TRBV19, the J call TRBJ1-1; 8 nucleotides line up with TRBD1. With V trimmed by 7 bases and J by 2 bases, 6 bases remained unmatched. Per the germline V gene, CDR1 is LNHDA and CDR2 is SQIVND (reference sequence). The CDR3 is 14 amino acids. As DNA, the CDR3 is TGTGCCAGTATGGGGGGACAGGCCAACACTGAAGCTTTCTTT. It translates to CASMGGQANTEAFF.

The V gene is TRBV5-1, the J gene TRBJ2-5, with 8 bases matching TRBD2. The trim removed 0 bases at V and 4 bases at J, leaving 5 bases unmatched. The V gene's germline CDR1 is SGHRS and CDR2 YFSETQ. This CDR3 has 15 residues. Here the CDR3 DNA reads TGCGCCAGCAGCTTGGGTACGGGAGGGGGAGAGACCCAGTACTTC. Residues: CASSLGTGGGETQYF.

V and J are TRBV12-3 or TRBV12-4 and TRBJ1-4; TRBD1 agrees at 7 bases. Losses at the gene ends were 5 bases for V and 10 bases for J; bases not matched to a gene: 4. CDR3 length: 12 residues. The CDR3 DNA follows: TGTGCCAGCAGTCGACAGGGCGCAAAACTGTTTTTT. This gives the protein CASSRQGAKLFF.

The chain couples TRBV10-3 to TRBJ2-7; D call uncertain. Germline V gene lookup returns CDR1 ENHRY and CDR2 SYGVKD. This CDR3 comprises 12 residues. V dropped 3 bases and J dropped 8 bases, with 11 bases sitting between them. Here the CDR3 DNA reads TGTGCCATCAGTGATTCCATGGACCAGCAGTACTTC. This gives the protein CAISDSMDQQYF.

This chain connects TRBV30 to TRBJ2-1, with a possible D match to TRBD1 (6 bases). This CDR3 has 12 amino acids. Trimming took off 4 bases at V and 7 bases at J, with 11 bases between the two ends. Germline V gives CDR1 GTSNPN, CDR2 SVGIG (reference sequence). The CDR3 nucleotides read TGTGCCTGGAAGAGCAGGGGTAATGAGCAGTTCTTC. Its protein product is CAWKSRGNEQFF.

The chain combines TRBV7-9 with TRBJ2-2, with a tentative D call TRBD1 (5 bases). Germline V CDR1 and CDR2: SEHNR, FQNEAQ (reference sequence). The CDR3 runs to 14 residues. Trimming cost V 1 base and J 5 bases, with 8 bases left between them. The CDR3 DNA reads as TGTGCCAGCAGCTTAGGACAGCTAACCGGGGAGCTGTTTTTT. Translated: CASSLGQLTGELFF.

The chain employs TRBV29-1 and TRBJ2-7, with 11 bases aligning to TRBD2. CDR3 length: 16 residues. Germline CDR1 is SQVTM and CDR2 is ANQGSEA. The V segment lost 3 bases and the J segment 1 base; nucleotides outside the gene matches: 8. DNA for the CDR3: TGCAGCGTTGACCATACCGGGACTAGCGGATCCTACGAGCAGTACTTC. Protein product: CSVDHTGTSGSYEQYF.

The table lists this clonotype with a few counts. The chain combines TRBV6-5 with TRBJ2-7; D remains unclear. The CDR3 consists of 11 residues. Trimming left V 11 bases short and J 5 bases short, with 13 bases between. Germline values: CDR1 MNHEY, CDR2 SVGAGI. CDR3: CAARQLDEQYF. The CDR3 nucleotides read TGTGCCGCCCGGCAGCTCGACGAGCAGTACTTC.

The CDR3 protein is CASSPGLTGLNQPQHF. The CDR3 coding sequence is TGTGCCAGCAGCCCAGGATTGACAGGACTTAATCAGCCCCAGCATTTT. The chain has TRBV3-1 and TRBJ1-5; TRBD1 is a possible D gene (6 bases). Germline V gene lookup returns CDR1 LGHDT and CDR2 YNNKEL (reference sequence). The CDR3 covers 16 residues. Between the trimmed V and J ends, which lost 4 bases and 4 bases, there was a span of 17 bases. Looking up the rest from reference TRBV3-1 and TRBJ1-5 gives the full variable domain: DTAVSQTPKYLVTQMGNDKSIKCEQNLGHDTMYWYKQDSKKFLKIMFSYNNKELIINETVPNRFSPKSPDKAHLNLHINSLELGDSAVYFCASSPGLTGLNQPQHFGDGTRLSIL.

The chain is built from TRBV9 and TRBJ1-3; 9 bases map to TRBD1. Germline values: CDR1 SGDLS, CDR2 YYNGEE. The CDR3 extends over 19 amino acids. The J segment lost 0 bases and the V segment lost 3 bases, leaving 13 bases of the junction unmatched. CDR3 sequence: CASSAHPPGQGPSGNTIYF. Here the CDR3 DNA reads TGTGCCAGCAGCGCCCACCCGCCGGGACAGGGACCCTCTGGAAACACCATATATTTT.

The rearrangement uses TRBV7-9 and TRBJ2-1, with D possibly called TRBD1 or TRBD2 (5 bases each). This CDR3 comprises 15 residues. Germline CDR1 is SEHNR and CDR2 is FQNEAQ (reference sequence). With 5 bases removed from V and 8 bases from J, the gap between germline ends came to 19 bases. The CDR3 region is CASSRGPAGSDEQFF. The CDR3 nucleotides are TGTGCCAGCAGCCGAGGTCCCGCAGGGAGCGATGAGCAGTTCTTC.